This T cell receptor (beta chain) was recorded in a study of blood T cell repertoires in COVID-19. Study-wide background: The study drew acute and convalescent COVID-19 samples from the United States, Italy and Spain. Sources were T cells, B-cell-depleted T cells, or PBMCs; the material itself was cDNA or gDNA.

Sequencing used immunoSEQ multiplex PCR; TCRdb keeps in-frame clones, though not all of them. Seen here are about 170,000 clones, around 82% observed once, and the top ten hold approximately 2.5%. The V segment lost 4 bases and the J segment 4 bases; nucleotides outside the gene matches: 10. Germline CDR1 reads MNHNY; CDR2 reads SVGAGI (reference sequence). There are 16 residues in the CDR3. The sample consisted of peripheral blood. The chain employs TRBV6-6 and TRBJ1-1; 9 bases are a match to TRBD1. The source is a human donor with acute or convalescent COVID-19. The donor label of this sample is uncertain. The CDR3 region is CASSLDRGKGVTEAFF. In DNA, the CDR3 is TGTGCCAGCAGTTTAGACAGGGGGAAAGGGGTCACTGAAGCTTTCTTT.